This TCR beta chain was obtained from a study of PD-L1 blockade in urothelial cancer. Notes on the study in general: Prediction of better survival came from below-median pretreatment blood TCR clonality.

A word on this clone: Its antigen is unknown.

Germline values: CDR1 LNHDA, CDR2 SQIVND (reference sequence). Trimming took off 1 base at V and 4 bases at J, with 10 bases between the two ends. The CDR3 spans 14 residues. Assay: immunoSEQ multiplex PCR; the TCRdb copy retains only in-frame clones and omits some. The table has 40,000 to 50,000 clones, 80% to 90% seen once. Time point meaning: pretreatment peripheral blood. The sequence was collected from an older man with urothelial cancer. Sequencing was performed on PBMCs, taken around atezolizumab (anti-PD-L1) treatment. The V gene is TRBV19, the J gene TRBJ1-1, with D possibly matching TRBD1 (5 bases). CDR3 sequence: CASSIGQGSTEAFF. In DNA, the CDR3 is TGTGCCAGTAGTATAGGCCAGGGAAGCACTGAAGCTTTCTTT.